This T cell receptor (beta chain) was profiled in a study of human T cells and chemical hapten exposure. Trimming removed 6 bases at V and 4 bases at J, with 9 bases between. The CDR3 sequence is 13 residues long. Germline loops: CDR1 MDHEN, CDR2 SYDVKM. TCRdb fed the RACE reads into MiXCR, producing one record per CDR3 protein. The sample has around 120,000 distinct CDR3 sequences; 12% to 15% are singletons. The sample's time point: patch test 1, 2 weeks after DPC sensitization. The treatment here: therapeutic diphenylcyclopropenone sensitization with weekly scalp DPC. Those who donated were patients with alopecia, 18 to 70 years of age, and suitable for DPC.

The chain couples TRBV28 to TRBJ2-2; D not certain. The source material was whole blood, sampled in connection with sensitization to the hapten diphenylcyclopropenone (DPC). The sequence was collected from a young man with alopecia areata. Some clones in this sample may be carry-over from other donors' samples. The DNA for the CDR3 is TGTGCCAGCAGGAGGCATAGCACCGGGGAGCTGTTTTTT. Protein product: CASRRHSTGELFF.